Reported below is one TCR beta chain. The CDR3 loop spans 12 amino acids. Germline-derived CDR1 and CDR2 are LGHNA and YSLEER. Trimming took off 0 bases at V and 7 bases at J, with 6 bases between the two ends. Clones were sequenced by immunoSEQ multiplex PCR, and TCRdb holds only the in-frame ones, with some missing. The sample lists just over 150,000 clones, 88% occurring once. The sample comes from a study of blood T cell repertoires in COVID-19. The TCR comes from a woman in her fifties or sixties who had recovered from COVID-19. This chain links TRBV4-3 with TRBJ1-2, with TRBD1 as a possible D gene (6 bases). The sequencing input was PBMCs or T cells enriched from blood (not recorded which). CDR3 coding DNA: TGCGCCAGCAGCCAAGAGGGGGCTGGCTACACCTTC. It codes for CASSQEGAGYTF.